This T cell receptor beta chain was retrieved from a study of post-analysis software for immune sequencing data. Study findings and constraints: Among multiple sclerosis patients, normalized Chao1 diversity was significantly below that of controls. Relative to controls, patients had a few TRBV segments at higher frequency, with TRBV5-6, TRBV5-1 and TRBV20-1 among these.

In the case of this clonotype: No antigen is known for it. This may come from a read error, since a much larger clone is one base off.

Unique molecular identifiers were carried by the TCR beta cDNA libraries. TCRdb reanalysed the PCR reads using MiXCR and keeps one entry per CDR3 protein. This sample has about 460,000 distinct CDR3 sequences, with under 55% found just once. This CDR3 has 15 residues. The V gene's germline CDR1 is MGHRA and CDR2 YSYEKL. This clonotype originated in a girl aged 5-17 years with multiple sclerosis. Sequencing input: blood. The rearrangement links TRBV4-1 to TRBJ2-1, with 8 bases matching TRBD2. The CDR3 DNA sequence: TGCGCCAGCTGCCAAGGTAGCGGGGTGGGGAATGAGCAGTTCTTC. Translating gives CASCQGSGVGNEQFF.